The 19 T cell receptor beta chains listed next were all sequenced from one sample in a study of vaccination and CD4 T cells after COVID-19. Their target antigens are unknown. Treatment of the sample: approximately nine-day PBMC culture with coronavirus spike peptide pools or control peptides (ViraFEST assay). The Oncomine TCR Beta short-read assay sequenced DNA from cultured CD4+ T cells. TCRdb re-called the PCR reads with MiXCR, one entry per CDR3 protein. Here the sample spans over 20,000 distinct CDR3 sequences, about two fifths being singletons. The sample consisted of CD4+ T cells from blood, cultured in vitro, taken before SARS-CoV-2 vaccination. The receptors originated from a human donor who received a COVID-19 vaccine.

This clonotype has just a few counts. This chain uses TRBV19 with TRBJ2-3; 7 nucleotides line up with TRBD1. The CDR3 contains 15 residues. The ends lost 10 bases at V and 1 base at J; junction bases unmatched: 11. Germline CDR1 and CDR2: LNHDA and SQIVND (reference sequence). In nucleotides, the CDR3 is TGTGCCACCACGGAAAGGGGGCGCGGCACAGATACGCAGTATTTT. It encodes CATTERGRGTDTQYF.

The genes are TRBV24-1 and TRBJ2-2; D unresolved. CDR3 length equals 14 residues. Trimming shortened V by 9 bases and J by 1 base, and 11 bases separated the two germline ends. Germline CDR1 is KGHDR and CDR2 is SFDVKD. The DNA of the CDR3 is TGTGCCACCGAGGCTAGAGGGAACACCGGGGAGCTGTTTTTT. It specifies CATEARGNTGELFF.

CDR3 loop: CASSLVQGANTEAFF. CDR3 DNA: TGTGCCAGCAGCTTAGTACAGGGGGCGAACACTGAAGCTTTCTTT. The V gene is TRBV7-8, the J gene TRBJ1-1, with TRBD1 matching over 9 bases. This CDR3 has 15 amino acids. V gave up 1 base and J gave up 1 base; unmatched junction bases: 1. The germline V gene has CDR1 SGHVS and CDR2 FQNEAQ.

This clonotype was observed a handful of times. DNA for the CDR3: TGTGCCACAGCCGACAGGGGTGGTGCTAACTATGGCTACACCTTC. Translated, it gives CATADRGGANYGYTF. This sequence joins TRBV19 and TRBJ1-2, with 8 bases aligning to TRBD1. V lost 10 bases and J lost 0; bases outside the gene matches: 10. The germline V gene has CDR1 LNHDA and CDR2 SQIVND (reference sequence). CDR3 length: 15 residues.

Here the CDR3 DNA reads TGTGCCTGGGGGACTTCCTCGGATACGCAGTATTTT. Its protein product is CAWGTSSDTQYF. J is TRBJ2-3 and V is TRBV30; D may be TRBD2 (6 bases). CDR3 length: 12 residues. Per the germline V gene, CDR1 is GTSNPN and CDR2 is SVGIG (reference sequence). V lost 5 bases and J lost 6, with 12 bases in between.

This chain connects TRBV6-5 to TRBJ1-3; no reliable D call. In germline, CDR1 is MNHEY, CDR2 SVGAGI. This CDR3 has 15 amino acids. Deletions cut 0 bases from V and 0 bases from J, with 6 bases between. CDR3 nucleotide sequence: TGTGCCAGCAGTTACTCTAGAGTCTCTGGAAACACCATATATTTT. Encoded protein: CASSYSRVSGNTIYF.

The chain links TRBV19 to TRBJ1-5; D gene unclear. The CDR3 contains 14 residues. Germline values: CDR1 LNHDA, CDR2 SQIVND (reference sequence). V was pared by 3 bases and J by 3 bases, with 9 bases between. CDR3 DNA: TGTGCCAGTAGTATCTCACAGAACAATCAGCCCCAGCATTTT. This sequence encodes CASSISQNNQPQHF.

This clonotype was counted between two and nine times. The chain couples TRBV27 to TRBJ1-1; 7 bases are a match to TRBD1. The germline V gene encodes CDR1 MNHEY and CDR2 SMNVEV (reference sequence). The CDR3 runs to 17 residues. The trim removed 6 bases at V and 0 bases at J, leaving 13 bases unmatched. CDR3: CASSRRMGQPMNTEAFF. DNA for the CDR3: TGTGCCAGCAGCCGGAGAATGGGACAGCCAATGAACACTGAAGCTTTCTTT.

The table lists this clonotype with a few counts. The rearrangement joins TRBV20-1 to TRBJ2-5, with 9 nucleotides matching TRBD1. Trimming at V came to 0 bases and at J to 4 bases, leaving 6 bases not matched to a gene. The CDR3 extends over 15 amino acids. Germline V CDR1 and CDR2: DFQATT, SNEGSKA (reference sequence). CDR3: CSARDPTGGGETQYF. For the CDR3, the DNA is TGCAGTGCTAGAGACCCGACAGGGGGAGGAGAGACCCAGTACTTC.

The chain recombines TRBV12-5 with TRBJ2-7; 9 bases are shared with TRBD1. Germline CDR1 LGHNT, CDR2 FRNRAP. V lost 5 bases, J lost 5 bases, and 22 bases stayed unmatched. The CDR3 covers 19 residues. The CDR3 region has the DNA TGTGCTAGTGGTCCCTCCGGGACAGGGACTTTAAGAGGCCCCAACGAGCAGTACTTC. Protein: CASGPSGTGTLRGPNEQYF.

The V call is TRBV25-1, the J call TRBJ1-4; D gene uncertain. V gave up 2 bases and J gave up 4 bases, with 5 bases separating them. The CDR3 runs to 13 residues. The germline V gene encodes CDR1 MGHDK and CDR2 SYGVNS. The chain's CDR3 is CASSEEYNEKLFF. The CDR3 region has the DNA TGTGCCAGCAGTGAAGAATATAATGAAAAACTGTTTTTT.

V and J are TRBV3-1 and TRBJ2-2, with 12 bases matching TRBD2. From germline, CDR1 is LGHDT and CDR2 YNNKEL (reference sequence). The J segment lost 0 bases and the V segment lost 1 base, leaving 6 bases of the junction unmatched. The CDR3 consists of 19 residues. The CDR3 here is CASSQGSLAGGANTGELFF. The CDR3 DNA sequence: TGTGCCAGCAGCCAAGGGTCTCTAGCGGGGGGGGCGAACACCGGGGAGCTGTTTTTT.

This clonotype has a handful of counts. The CDR3 sequence: CSARRGQGVTTEAFF. Here the CDR3 DNA reads TGCAGTGCTCGCCGGGGACAGGGGGTGACCACTGAAGCTTTCTTT. The genes are TRBV20-1 and TRBJ1-1; 11 nucleotides match TRBD1. The CDR3 consists of 15 residues. The V and J ends lost 5 bases and 4 bases, in that order; junction bases with no gene match: 9. Germline CDR1 reads DFQATT; CDR2 reads SNEGSKA (reference sequence).

There are a few counts of this clonotype. The CDR3: CASSLVGTMNTEAFF. CDR3 bases: TGTGCCAGTAGTCTAGTAGGGACAATGAACACTGAAGCTTTCTTT. The chain has TRBV19 and TRBJ1-1, with a tentative D call TRBD1 (6 bases). Germline assignment: CDR1 LNHDA and CDR2 SQIVND (reference sequence). The CDR3 spans 15 residues. V was trimmed by 5 bases and J by 0 bases, leaving 13 bases between them. Variable domain in full (rest from reference TRBV19 and TRBJ1-1): DGGITQSPKYLFRKEGQNVTLSCEQNLNHDAMYWYRQDPGQGLRLIYYSQIVNDFQKGDIAEGYSVSREKKESFPLTVTSAQKNPTAFYLCASSLVGTMNTEAFFGQGTRLTVV.

This chain uses TRBV30 with TRBJ1-1; D gene ambiguous. In germline, CDR1 is GTSNPN, CDR2 SVGIG (reference sequence). V lost 2 bases to trimming and J lost 2 bases, with 9 bases between them. This CDR3 has 13 amino acids. CDR3 protein: CAWSPQYNTEAFF. In DNA form, the CDR3 reads TGTGCCTGGAGTCCCCAGTATAACACTGAAGCTTTCTTT.

This clonotype has more than one count but fewer than ten. The chain joins TRBV6-1 to TRBJ2-1; D assignment may be TRBD1 or TRBD2 (6 bases each). The CDR3 has 13 residues. CDR1 is MNHNS, CDR2 SASEGT, per germline. Between the trimmed V and J ends, which lost 2 bases and 9 bases, there was a span of 11 bases. The CDR3 sequence: CASSEIGGGEQFF. The CDR3 DNA reads TGTGCCAGCAGTGAAATCGGAGGGGGTGAGCAGTTCTTC.

This clonotype was detected a few times. The chain couples TRBV7-2 to TRBJ2-5, with D unresolved. There are 14 residues in the CDR3. The germline CDR1 and CDR2 sequences are SGHTA and FQGNSA. The V and J ends lost 0 bases and 5 bases respectively, with 10 bases between them. In DNA form, the CDR3 reads TGTGCCAGCAGCTTAGCACCTTACGCGGAGACCCAGTACTTC. Protein sequence: CASSLAPYAETQYF.

A few counts support this clonotype. The V and J genes are TRBV20-1 and TRBJ1-6; maybe TRBD1 (6 bases). The germline CDR1 and CDR2 sequences are DFQATT and SNEGSKA (reference sequence). The ends were cut back, 7 bases at V and 2 bases at J, with 15 bases in the middle. The length of the CDR3 is 15 residues. The CDR3 nucleotides read TGCAGTGGTCAGGGGTCCCTGGCCTATAATTCACCCCTCCACTTT. Translated, it gives CSGQGSLAYNSPLHF.

A remark on this clonotype: This CDR3 is missing its conserved last phenylalanine or tryptophan, likely due to a read error. CDR3 region: CASSSERGSDTQYL. The CDR3, as DNA: TGTGCCAGTAGTAGCGAGCGGGGCTCAGATACGCAGTATTTA. This chain joins TRBV19 and TRBJ2-3; 7 bases agree with TRBD2. Germline CDR1 reads LNHDA; CDR2 reads SQIVND (reference sequence). CDR3 length equals 14 residues. V shed 4 bases and J 4 bases; nucleotides not matched to a gene: 5.